One sample yielded the 8 T cell receptor beta chains listed below, sequenced in a study of PD-1 blockade in classical Hodgkin lymphoma. Assay: immunoSEQ multiplex PCR; the TCRdb copy retains only in-frame clones and omits some. The top ten hold 0.4% to 0.45% of the sample, which has around 28,000 clones, approximately 90% seen once. Time point: cycle 4 day 1 (C4D1), after five to seven weeks of nivolumab. All patients experienced relapse after autologous stem cell transplantation, and brentuximab vedotin exposure was variable. Purification of CD4+ T cells from thawed PBMCs was achieved by magnetic negative selection. This sample comprised CD4+ T cells from blood, obtained before the fourth cycle of nivolumab. Receptor source: a human donor with classical Hodgkin lymphoma.

The gene calls are TRBV7-3 and TRBJ2-3; D is ambiguous. The CDR3 covers 14 residues. Per germline, CDR1 SGHTA and CDR2 FQGTGA. V was shortened by 3 bases and J by 0 bases, with 7 bases between the two germline ends. In nucleotides, the CDR3 is TGTGCCAGCAGCTTGAGAAGAAGCACAGATACGCAGTATTTT. Its protein is CASSLRRSTDTQYF.

The chain employs TRBV29-1 and TRBJ1-2; D ambiguous. Germline assignment: CDR1 SQVTM and CDR2 ANQGSEA. This CDR3 has 13 amino acids. V gave up 2 bases and J gave up 2 bases, with 9 bases separating them. CDR3 coding DNA: TGCAGCGTTGAACTAAGGAGAAACTATGGCTACACCTTC. This codes for CSVELRRNYGYTF.

This clone was seen only a few times. The rearrangement uses TRBV18 and TRBJ1-1; 7 bases align to TRBD1. Germline assignment: CDR1 KGHSH and CDR2 LQKENI. J was trimmed by 0 bases and V by 6 bases; bases with no gene match: 10. CDR3 size: 16 residues. The CDR3 loop is CASSSIRDSLNTEAFF. CDR3 nucleotide sequence: TGTGCCAGCTCTAGTATCCGGGACAGTCTGAACACTGAAGCTTTCTTT.

The genes are TRBV27 and TRBJ1-5; D might be TRBD1 (5 bases). This CDR3 contains 18 residues. CDR1 and CDR2 from the germline V gene are MNHEY and SMNVEV (reference sequence). The V end was cut by 5 bases, the J end by 0 bases, with 20 bases between. Here the CDR3 DNA reads TGTGCCAGCAGTCCCACGGGGGGAATCGGTTATAGCAATCAGCCCCAGCATTTT. This gives the protein CASSPTGGIGYSNQPQHF.

This rearrangement joins TRBV11-3 to TRBJ2-3; 9 bases map to TRBD1. Losses at the gene ends were 5 bases for V and 3 bases for J; bases not matched to a gene: 3. The CDR3 runs 14 residues. The germline V gene has CDR1 SGHNT and CDR2 YENEEA. CDR3 sequence reads: CASSAGTGTDTQYF. CDR3 nucleotides: TGTGCCAGCAGCGCCGGGACAGGGACAGATACGCAGTATTTT. Drawing the rest from reference TRBV11-3 and TRBJ2-3, the complete variable domain is EAGVVQSPRYKIIEKKQPVAFWCNPISGHNTLYWYLQNLGQGPELLIRYENEEAVDDSQLPKDRFSAERLKGVDSTLKIQPAELGDSAVYLCASSAGTGTDTQYFGPGTRLTVL.

The V and J genes are TRBV5-6 and TRBJ2-3, with TRBD2 identical over 10 bases. Looked up from germline, CDR1 is SGHDT and CDR2 is YYEEEE. The V segment lost 0 bases and the J segment 0 bases; nucleotides outside the gene matches: 10. CDR3 length: 19 amino acids. CDR3 nucleotide sequence: TGTGCCAGCAGCTTGGGGTATAGCGGGGGGCCATCTAGCACAGATACGCAGTATTTT. This sequence encodes CASSLGYSGGPSSTDTQYF.

This clone was seen more than once but under ten times. The chain joins TRBV10-3 to TRBJ2-7; D call uncertain. The CDR3 runs to 13 residues. Between the trimmed V and J ends, which lost 2 bases and 4 bases, there was a span of 9 bases. Germline loops: CDR1 ENHRY, CDR2 SYGVKD. CDR3 DNA: TGTGCCATCAGTGAGGGCAGCTGGTACGAGCAGTACTTC. It yields the protein CAISEGSWYEQYF.

This chain uses TRBV6-1 with TRBJ2-5; 7 bases line up with TRBD1. V was pared by 8 bases and J by 3 bases, with 9 bases of the junction left unmatched. The germline V gene has CDR1 MNHNS and CDR2 SASEGT. The CDR3 is made up of 14 amino acids. In DNA form, the CDR3 reads TGTGCCAGCCAGACAGGGACCTTAGAAGAGACCCAGTACTTC. Its protein product is CASQTGTLEETQYF.